This TCR beta chain was sequenced during a study of shared clonotypes between healthy human individuals. Background on the study: Donor ages ranged 18 to 49 years: a couple of women, a few men. Study-wide points: Memory subsets generally showed smaller estimated richness than naive subsets did.

A remark on this clone: The antigen is not known.

With V trimmed by 3 bases and J by 5 bases, 10 bases remained unmatched. This CDR3 has 15 amino acids. The germline V gene encodes CDR1 SGHRS and CDR2 YFSETQ. Profiling relied on immunoSEQ multiplex PCR, and the TCRdb table lists in-frame clones only, not all of them. Among about 190,000 clones, around 63% were seen once, and the ten largest hold roughly 10%. What was sequenced was memory CD4+ T cells sorted from blood. Documented subset: CD45RA-negative fraction. J is TRBJ2-7 and V is TRBV5-1; 8 nucleotides align to TRBD1. This receptor was identified in a man aged 25-45 years in good health. The CDR3 loop reads CASSSQGANGDEQYF. DNA of the CDR3: TGCGCCAGCAGCTCGCAGGGGGCCAACGGAGACGAGCAGTACTTC.